These 14 T cell receptor beta chains came from one sample sequenced in a study of blood T cells in healthy people across ages. The second PCR ran roughly 7 to 12 cycles with a sample-barcoded 5' primer and J-beta primers. MiXCR was run by TCRdb on the 5' RACE reads, yielding one entry per CDR3 protein. The repertoire has 1.8 million or so distinct CDR3 sequences, around 42% of them found once; the top ten carry roughly 23%. The sequencing sample was made of blood. These receptors were collected from a human donor in good health.

This clonotype was seen a few times. This sequence joins TRBV5-6 and TRBJ1-1; no reliable D call. The V end lost 5 bases, the J end lost 3 bases, and 11 bases lay between the germline ends. The CDR3 covers 13 residues. Germline V lookup: CDR1 SGHDT, CDR2 YYEEEE. CDR3 nucleotide sequence: TGTGCCAGCAGTTCGACCGAGCACACTGAAGCTTTCTTT. Protein sequence: CASSSTEHTEAFF.

This chain links TRBV20-1 with TRBJ1-1; TRBD1 aligns across 12 bases. The CDR3 covers 14 residues. CDR1 and CDR2 from the germline V gene are DFQATT and SNEGSKA (reference sequence). The V segment lost 6 bases and the J segment 1 base; nucleotides outside the gene matches: 3. The CDR3 protein is CSAWGQGANTEAFF. In DNA, the CDR3 is TGCAGTGCATGGGGACAGGGGGCGAACACTGAAGCTTTCTTT.

The V and J genes are TRBV5-1 and TRBJ2-1; TRBD1 might be the D (6 bases). V was cut by 2 bases and J by 9 bases, with 18 bases left in between. Germline V gene sequence: CDR1 SGHRS, CDR2 YFSETQ. CDR3 length: 15 amino acids. The CDR3 reads CASSFFHRDDSEQFF. The CDR3 bases are TGCGCCAGCAGCTTTTTTCACAGGGACGACAGTGAGCAGTTCTTC. The variable domain in full, with the rest retrieved from reference TRBV5-1 and TRBJ2-1, is KAGVTQTPRYLIKTRGQQVTLSCSPISGHRSVSWYQQTPGQGLQFLFEYFSETQRNKGNFPGRFSGRQFSNSRSEMNVSTLELGDSALYLCASSFFHRDDSEQFFGPGTRLTVL.

The rearrangement joins TRBV5-1 to TRBJ2-1; D gene unclear. The CDR3 loop spans 14 amino acids. The V gene's germline CDR1 is SGHRS and CDR2 YFSETQ. The V end was cut by 4 bases, the J end by 2 bases, with 10 bases between. CDR3 nucleotide sequence: TGCGCCAGCAGCGAGGACGGTACCTACAATGAGCAGTTCTTC. Residues: CASSEDGTYNEQFF.

V usage is TRBV7-9 and J usage is TRBJ2-1; 7 bases are shared with TRBD1. Judging by the DNA end, TRBJ2-7 fits better; the J call may be wrong. Germline CDR1 is SEHNR and CDR2 is FQNEAQ (reference sequence). The CDR3 consists of 15 residues. CDR3 in amino acids: CASSPETGIYNEQYF. The CDR3 bases are TGTGCCAGCAGCCCCGAGACAGGGATCTACAATGAGCAGTACTTC.

This clonotype was seen a few times. The rearrangement uses TRBV3-1 and TRBJ2-5; the match to TRBD2 covers 10 bases. Germline V gene lookup returns CDR1 LGHDT and CDR2 YNNKEL (reference sequence). The CDR3 spans 15 residues. The V segment lost 6 bases and the J segment 5 bases; nucleotides outside the gene matches: 9. DNA of the CDR3: TGTGCCAGCAGTCTCCTAGCGGGGGAGGGCGAGACCCAGTACTTC. Translation: CASSLLAGEGETQYF.

The chain has TRBV20-1 and TRBJ2-1; D uncertain. The germline V gene encodes CDR1 DFQATT and CDR2 SNEGSKA (reference sequence). Trimming stripped 0 bases from V and 4 bases from J, with 16 bases between. This CDR3 spans 16 amino acids. The chain's CDR3 is CSARERLPSFYNEQFF. CDR3 in DNA: TGCAGTGCTAGAGAACGTCTCCCGTCCTTTTACAATGAGCAGTTCTTC.

Worth noting for this clonotype: This may come from a read error, since a much larger clone is one base off. The chain has TRBV6-6 and TRBJ2-1; the D is unclear. The CDR3 loop spans 13 amino acids. The V end lost 6 bases, the J end lost 4 bases, and 10 bases lay between the germline ends. In germline, CDR1 is MNHNY, CDR2 SVGAGI (reference sequence). CDR3 sequence: CASSQDQYNEQFF. The DNA for the CDR3 is TGTGCCAGCAGCCAAGATCAATACAATGAGCAGTTCTTC.

This chain links TRBV15 with TRBJ2-7, with D maybe TRBD2 (6 bases). In germline, CDR1 is LNHNV, CDR2 YYDKDF (reference sequence). There are 14 residues in the CDR3. V was cut by 0 bases and J by 3 bases, with 9 bases left in between. The CDR3 region is CATSREEGGYEQYF. The DNA for the CDR3 is TGTGCCACCAGCAGAGAAGAGGGAGGCTACGAGCAGTACTTC. Combining the CDR3 with reference TRBV15 and TRBJ2-7 gives the whole variable domain DAMVIQNPRYQVTQFGKPVTLSCSQTLNHNVMYWYQQKSSQAPKLLFHYYDKDFNNEADTPDNFQSRRPNTSFCFLDIRSPGLGDTAMYLCATSREEGGYEQYFGPGTRLTVT.

The V and J genes are TRBV18 and TRBJ2-5; 7 bases line up with TRBD1. The CDR3 is made up of 13 amino acids. The V gene's germline CDR1 is KGHSH and CDR2 LQKENI. With V trimmed by 5 bases and J by 11 bases, 11 bases remained unmatched. DNA of the CDR3: TGTGCCAGCTCAGCCGACAGGGTGTGGGAGCAGTACTTC. Its translation is CASSADRVWEQYF.

The chain carries TRBV5-1 and TRBJ2-7; a possible D gene is TRBD1 (5 bases). Trimming shortened V by 2 bases and J by 5 bases, and 23 bases separated the two germline ends. Germline values: CDR1 SGHRS, CDR2 YFSETQ. The CDR3 is 17 residues long. The CDR3 is CASSFHLQGGALNEQYF. Written as DNA, the CDR3 is TGCGCCAGCAGCTTTCACCTCCAGGGTGGAGCACTCAACGAGCAGTACTTC.

The chain is built from TRBV20-1 and TRBJ2-4; no firm D call. The CDR3 has 14 residues. V lost 6 bases and J lost 13, with 25 bases in between. Germline V gene data show CDR1 as DFQATT and CDR2 as SNEGSKA (reference sequence). The chain's CDR3 is CSAVQGIGYNEQYF. The CDR3 region has the DNA TGCAGTGCCGTACAAGGGATAGGGTACAATGAGCAGTACTTC.

The sample holds a few counts of this clonotype. The chain carries TRBV4-1 and TRBJ2-3; no firm D call. The CDR3 is 16 residues long. Germline CDR1 reads MGHRA; CDR2 reads YSYEKL. V lost 0 bases to trimming and J lost 0 bases, with 10 bases between them. CDR3 residues: CASSQDAVKSTDTQYF. The DNA of the CDR3 is TGCGCCAGCAGCCAAGATGCCGTGAAAAGCACAGATACGCAGTATTTT.

The chain couples TRBV12-3 or TRBV12-4 to TRBJ2-4; tentative D call: TRBD2 (6 bases). Matching the DNA end better, TRBJ2-5 makes the J call doubtful. This CDR3 has 15 residues. For the CDR3, the DNA is TGTGCCAGCAGTTTGGGTCGCGGGGCTCAAGAGACCCAGTACTTC. This codes for CASSLGRGAQETQYF.